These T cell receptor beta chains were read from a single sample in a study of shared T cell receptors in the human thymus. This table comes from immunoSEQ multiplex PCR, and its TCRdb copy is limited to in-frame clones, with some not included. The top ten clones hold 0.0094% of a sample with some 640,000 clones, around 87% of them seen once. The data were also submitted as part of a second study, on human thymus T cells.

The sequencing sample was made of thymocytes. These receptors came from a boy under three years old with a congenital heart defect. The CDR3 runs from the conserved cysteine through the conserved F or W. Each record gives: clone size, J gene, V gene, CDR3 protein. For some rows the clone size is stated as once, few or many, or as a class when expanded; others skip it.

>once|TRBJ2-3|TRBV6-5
CASSHRDSRDTQYF
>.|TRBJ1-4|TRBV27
CASRGPREKLFF
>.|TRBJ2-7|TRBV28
CASSAPLCGRASYEQYF
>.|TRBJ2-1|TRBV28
CASRPTPGLAVYNEQFF
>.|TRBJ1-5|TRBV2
CASSPQTGVSNQPQHF
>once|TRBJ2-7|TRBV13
CASSFCPTSGETYEQYF
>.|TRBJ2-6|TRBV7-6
CASSRLRGANVLTF
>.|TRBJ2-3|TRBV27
CASSSWTLMGTQYF
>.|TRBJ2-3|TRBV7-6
CASSLVSGVTGGFADTQYF
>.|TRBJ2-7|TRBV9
CASSPTQGGYEQYF
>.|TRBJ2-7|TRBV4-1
CASSQDLRGASYEQYF
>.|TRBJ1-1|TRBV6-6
CASSRMTVENTEAFF
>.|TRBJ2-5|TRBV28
CASSYYRGEETQYF
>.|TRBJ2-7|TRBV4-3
CASSQGLGTNVREQYF
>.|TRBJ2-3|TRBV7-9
CASSRGRADTQYF
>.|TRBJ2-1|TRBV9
CASSHREGLSSYNEQFF
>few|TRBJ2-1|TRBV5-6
CASSLVKRSYNEQFF
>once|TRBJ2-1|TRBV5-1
CASSLGPGSGPYNEQFF
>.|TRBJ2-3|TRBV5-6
CASSLYNRGGPGGTQYF
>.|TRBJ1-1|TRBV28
CASSLNLAAAMNTEAFF
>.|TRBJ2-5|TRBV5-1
CASSLIQGVQETQYF
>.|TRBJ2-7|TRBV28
CASRSPWGRDRDYEQYF
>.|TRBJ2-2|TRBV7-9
CASSLPPETTGELFF
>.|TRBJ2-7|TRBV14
CASSPWPTGGSYEQYF
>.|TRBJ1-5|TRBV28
CASSFGRIQPQHF
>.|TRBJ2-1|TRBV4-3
CASSQVGQGGNEQFF
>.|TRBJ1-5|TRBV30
CAWSPRGGDRDNQPQHF
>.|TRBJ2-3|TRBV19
CASSTEGPSTDTQYF
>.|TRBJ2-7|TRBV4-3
CASSQSPSAGATHSDYEQYF
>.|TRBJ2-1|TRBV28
CASSFLGGPGDEQFF
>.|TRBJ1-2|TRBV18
CASSPSRDTQYGYTF
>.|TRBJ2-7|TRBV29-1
CSVEAYRDFAYEQYF
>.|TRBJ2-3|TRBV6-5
CASSYSGGHTDTQYF
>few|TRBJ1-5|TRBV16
CASSFIKQGSGQPQHF
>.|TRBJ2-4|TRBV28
CASSSNSDRSKNIQYF
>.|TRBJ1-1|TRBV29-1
CSVDRTDRVNTEAFF
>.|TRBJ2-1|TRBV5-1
CASSLAREVPDYNEQFF
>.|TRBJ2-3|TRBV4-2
CASSQESGGFTDTQYF
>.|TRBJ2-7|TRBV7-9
CASSRGQGAQEQYF
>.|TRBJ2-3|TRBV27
CASTMTARTDTQYF
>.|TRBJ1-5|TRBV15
CATSRARAGTDSNQPQHF
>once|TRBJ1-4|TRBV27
CASSAHNTNNEKLFF
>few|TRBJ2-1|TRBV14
CASSQDGGGHSNEQFF
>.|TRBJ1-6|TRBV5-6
CASSLKAWRESPLHF
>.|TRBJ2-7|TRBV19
CASSIGTGDEAEQYF
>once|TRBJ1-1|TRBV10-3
CAISEAGPFTEAFF
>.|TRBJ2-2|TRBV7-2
CASSLEAGGSNTGELFF
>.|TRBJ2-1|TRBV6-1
CASSEVPGQGLTDNEQFF
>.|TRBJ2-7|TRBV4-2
CASSQDLPAAYEQYF
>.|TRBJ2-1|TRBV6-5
CASRVHRAAEQFF